These 17 T cell receptor beta chains were sequenced from one sample in a study of blood T cell repertoires in COVID-19. Profiling relied on immunoSEQ multiplex PCR, and the TCRdb table lists in-frame clones only, not all of them. The data hold about 250,000 clones, with about four fifths observed a single time. Sequencing was done on a sample of peripheral blood. The source of these receptors is an elderly man with acute or convalescent COVID-19.

The chain is built from TRBV3-1 (or the pseudogene TRBV3-2) and TRBJ2-1; the D gene is possibly TRBD2 (6 bases). With 2 bases removed from V and 4 bases from J, the gap between germline ends came to 9 bases. CDR1 and CDR2 from the germline V gene are LGHDT and YNNKEL (reference sequence). This CDR3 is built from 14 residues. As DNA, the CDR3 is TGTGCCAGCAGCCAAACGACTAGATACAATGAGCAGTTCTTC. It encodes CASSQTTRYNEQFF.

The V gene is TRBV5-1, the J gene TRBJ2-3; 7 nucleotides line up with TRBD1. Per germline, CDR1 SGHRS and CDR2 YFSETQ. Trimming cost V 0 bases and J 4 bases; bases outside gene matches: 8. The CDR3 has 16 amino acids. CDR3 sequence: CASSLGGRGSSDTQYF. CDR3 nucleotides: TGCGCCAGCAGCTTGGGTGGCAGGGGGAGTTCAGATACGCAGTATTTT.

The chain recombines TRBV15 with TRBJ1-4; possibly TRBD1 for D (5 bases). The CDR3 sequence is 16 residues long. The germline V and J ends were trimmed by 1 base and 4 bases, with 13 bases remaining between them. Germline CDR1 and CDR2: LNHNV and YYDKDF (reference sequence). The chain's CDR3 is CATSRGSGDYNEKLFF. The CDR3 region has the DNA TGTGCCACCAGCAGAGGGAGCGGGGACTATAATGAAAAACTGTTTTTT.

This rearrangement joins TRBV5-6 to TRBJ2-2; D may be TRBD2 (5 bases). With 2 bases removed from V and 0 bases from J, the gap between germline ends came to 11 bases. Germline-derived CDR1 and CDR2 are SGHDT and YYEEEE. The CDR3 has 16 residues. CDR3 coding DNA: TGTGCCAGCAGCTTCTCGACGGGAACGAACACCGGGGAGCTGTTTTTT. The encoded protein is CASSFSTGTNTGELFF.

V is TRBV7-3 and J is TRBJ1-1; 9 positions agree with TRBD1. J lost 0 bases, V lost 11 bases, and 13 bases had no gene match. The CDR3 runs to 16 residues. Germline CDR1 and CDR2: SGHTA and FQGTGA. The CDR3 bases are TGTGCCTCGAGACTGGACAGGGGAAGTATGAACACTGAAGCTTTCTTT. It codes for CASRLDRGSMNTEAFF.

This chain joins TRBV24-1 and TRBJ2-3; 8 nucleotides line up with TRBD1. V lost 4 bases, J lost 0 bases, and 8 bases stayed unmatched. CDR3 size: 17 residues. The V gene's germline CDR1 is KGHDR and CDR2 SFDVKD. In DNA, the CDR3 is TGTGCCACCAGTGAGCCCGCAGGGGGCTGGAGCACAGATACGCAGTATTTT. This gives the protein CATSEPAGGWSTDTQYF.

The J gene is TRBJ2-5, the V gene TRBV6-5, with D possibly being TRBD1 (7 bases). This CDR3 contains 12 residues. The germline V and J ends were trimmed by 8 bases and 5 bases, with 12 bases remaining between them. In germline, CDR1 is MNHEY, CDR2 SVGAGI. The CDR3 here is CASGGGLETQYF. Here the CDR3 DNA reads TGTGCCAGCGGAGGGGGCTTGGAGACCCAGTACTTC.

The J gene is TRBJ2-1, the V gene TRBV6-4; the match to TRBD1 covers 10 bases. CDR1 is MRHNA and CDR2 is SNTAGT in the germline V gene. The CDR3 sequence is 17 residues long. J gave up 7 bases and V 8 bases, and 17 bases lay outside the gene matches. The CDR3 DNA follows: TGTGCCAGCCGTGGGGTACCGGGACAGGGGTCTGGGAATGAGCAGTTCTTC. Translation gives CASRGVPGQGSGNEQFF.

The J gene is TRBJ1-5, the V gene TRBV28; 7 nucleotides align to TRBD1. The CDR3 sequence is 16 residues long. Germline assignment: CDR1 MDHEN and CDR2 SYDVKM. The J segment lost 3 bases and the V segment lost 5 bases, leaving 10 bases of the junction unmatched. The DNA of the CDR3 is TGTGCCAGCAGTAAAGGACAGGCCCTTTACAATCAGCCCCAGCATTTT. Translating gives CASSKGQALYNQPQHF.

This rearrangement joins TRBV6-5 to TRBJ1-2; TRBD1 agrees at 7 bases. Germline V gives CDR1 MNHEY, CDR2 SVGAGI. This CDR3 contains 14 residues. The ends lost 5 bases at V and 2 bases at J; junction bases unmatched: 5. The CDR3 protein is CASSPTRGNYGYTF. The CDR3 DNA is TGTGCCAGCAGTCCGACCAGGGGGAACTATGGCTACACCTTC.

The J gene is TRBJ2-2, the V gene TRBV5-1; 8 nucleotides match TRBD2. The V and J ends lost 4 bases and 2 bases, in that order; junction bases with no gene match: 7. The germline CDR1 and CDR2 sequences are SGHRS and YFSETQ. This CDR3 is 16 amino acids long. CDR3 nucleotides: TGCGCCAGCAGCAGCGCCGGGGGGGTAAACACCGGGGAGCTGTTTTTT. Residues: CASSSAGGVNTGELFF.

The gene calls are TRBV27 and TRBJ1-6; 9 nucleotides match TRBD1. Germline CDR1 is MNHEY and CDR2 is SMNVEV (reference sequence). The J segment lost 5 bases and the V segment lost 5 bases, leaving 7 bases of the junction unmatched. This CDR3 spans 16 amino acids. The CDR3 spells CASSLERTGDNSPLHF. CDR3 DNA sequence: TGTGCCAGCAGTCTGGAGAGGACAGGGGATAATTCACCCCTCCACTTT.

This clone was picked up one time. The chain uses TRBV7-2 and TRBJ2-3, with 7 nucleotides matching TRBD1. This CDR3 has 15 residues. Germline values: CDR1 SGHTA, CDR2 FQGNSA. J lost 3 bases, V lost 6 bases, and 9 bases had no gene match. The CDR3, as DNA: TGTGCCAGCAGGGCGACAGGGTGGGTAACAGATACGCAGTATTTT. Its translation is CASRATGWVTDTQYF.

This rearrangement joins TRBV18 to TRBJ2-1, with 10 bases lining up with TRBD1. Germline-derived CDR1 and CDR2 are KGHSH and LQKENI. This CDR3 comprises 14 residues. With 5 bases clipped from V and 8 bases from J, the junction kept 6 bases outside the gene matches. In DNA form, the CDR3 reads TGTGCCAGCTCAAGGGACAGGGGTTTGGATGAGCAGTTCTTC. Protein: CASSRDRGLDEQFF.

The chain links TRBV9 to TRBJ2-3; D gene unclear. V gave up 3 bases and J gave up 4 bases, with 9 bases separating them. This CDR3 region has 13 residues. Germline CDR1 SGDLS, CDR2 YYNGEE. CDR3: CASSAQQADTQYF. DNA for the CDR3: TGTGCCAGCAGCGCACAGCAGGCAGATACGCAGTATTTT.

This rearrangement joins TRBV7-3 to TRBJ2-2, with D perhaps matching TRBD1 (6 bases). Trimming stripped 5 bases from V and 4 bases from J, with 14 bases between. This CDR3 spans 15 amino acids. Germline-derived CDR1 and CDR2 are SGHTA and FQGTGA. This CDR3 is CASSLDTGSTGELFF. The DNA for the CDR3 is TGTGCCAGCAGCCTCGATACAGGGTCCACCGGGGAGCTGTTTTTT.

The V and J genes are TRBV7-9 and TRBJ1-5; D not certain. CDR3 length: 13 residues. V dropped 1 base and J dropped 6 bases, with 7 bases sitting between them. CDR1 is SEHNR, CDR2 FQNEAQ, per germline (reference sequence). The CDR3 DNA reads TGTGCCAGCAGCTTAGATTCGGGTCAGCCCCAGCATTTT. It is translated as CASSLDSGQPQHF.